This passage covers 7 T cell receptor beta chains from one sample sequenced in a study of cytotoxic CD8 clonotypes in ibrutinib-treated CLL. Measured with immunoSEQ multiplex PCR; TCRdb has only the in-frame clones, and not every one. The sample carries about 130,000 clones, around three quarters recorded once. Sequencing used PBMCs, obtained after 12 months of ibrutinib treatment. The receptor set was obtained from a human donor with chronic lymphocytic leukemia.

The CDR3 DNA reads as TGTGCAAGTCGCTTAGCGGTCGGGTCTAATGAAAAACTGTTTTTT. Translation gives CASRLAVGSNEKLFF. The chain carries TRBV12-2 and TRBJ1-4. TRBV12-2 is labeled a pseudogene. The CDR3 extends over 15 amino acids.

V and J are TRBV6-1 and TRBJ2-1, with 7 bases matching TRBD1. From germline, CDR1 is MNHNS and CDR2 SASEGT. This CDR3 comprises 13 residues. The ends lost 5 bases at V and 9 bases at J; junction bases unmatched: 7. The CDR3 nucleotides are TGTGCCAGCAGTTCAACGACAGGGACTGAGCAGTTCTTC. Encoded protein: CASSSTTGTEQFF.

This chain joins TRBV19 and TRBJ1-5; TRBD1 might be the D (5 bases). Germline V gene sequence: CDR1 LNHDA, CDR2 SQIVND (reference sequence). The CDR3 is 16 residues long. The V gene lost 5 bases and the J gene lost 6 bases, with 20 bases spanning the gap. This CDR3 is CASSYPAEGLGQPQHF. Written as DNA, the CDR3 is TGTGCCAGTAGTTACCCCGCCGAGGGGCTAGGTCAGCCCCAGCATTTT.

V is TRBV5-1 and J is TRBJ2-7; the D call may be TRBD1 or TRBD2 (5 bases each). This CDR3 has 14 residues. The germline V and J ends were trimmed by 3 bases and 1 base, with 11 bases remaining between them. Germline V gene lookup returns CDR1 SGHRS and CDR2 YFSETQ. The chain's CDR3 is CASSWDGSSYEQYF. DNA of the CDR3: TGCGCCAGCAGCTGGGACGGTAGTTCCTACGAGCAGTACTTC.

The chain is built from TRBV18 and TRBJ1-4; D gene unclear. This CDR3 region has 12 residues. V gave up 2 bases and J gave up 5 bases, with 3 bases separating them. Germline-derived CDR1 and CDR2 are KGHSH and LQKENI. The CDR3 region is CASSPANEKLFF. As DNA, the CDR3 is TGTGCCAGCTCACCAGCCAATGAAAAACTGTTTTTT.

This chain connects TRBV7-8 to TRBJ2-7; D not certain. The CDR3 has 16 amino acids. The V end lost 1 base, the J end lost 0 bases, and 13 bases lay between the germline ends. The germline CDR1 and CDR2 sequences are SGHVS and FQNEAQ. CDR3 region: CASSLVLGKSSYEQYF. The CDR3 DNA is TGTGCCAGCAGCTTAGTTCTGGGAAAAAGCTCCTACGAGCAGTACTTC. The complete variable domain, with remaining parts taken from reference TRBV7-8 and TRBJ2-7, reads GAGVSQSPRYKVAKRGQDVALRCDPISGHVSLFWYQQALGQGPEFLTYFQNEAQLDKSGLPSDRFFAERPEGSVSTLKIQRTQQEDSAVYLCASSLVLGKSSYEQYFGPGTRLTVT.

The chain recombines TRBV9 with TRBJ1-1; the D is unclear. The CDR3 spans 13 residues. The V end lost 1 base, the J end lost 0 bases, and 4 bases lay between the germline ends. Germline loops: CDR1 SGDLS, CDR2 YYNGEE. CDR3: CASSVSVNTEAFF. CDR3 nucleotides: TGTGCCAGCAGCGTATCAGTGAACACTGAAGCTTTCTTT. Variable domain in full (rest from reference TRBV9 and TRBJ1-1): DSGVTQTPKHLITATGQRVTLRCSPRSGDLSVYWYQQSLDQGLQFLIQYYNGEERAKGNILERFSAQQFPDLHSELNLSSLELGDSALYFCASSVSVNTEAFFGQGTRLTVV.